This T cell receptor (beta chain) was sequenced during a study of T cell responses to AZD1222 COVID-19 vaccine. Findings and caveats of the study: Among AZD1222 vaccinees, only 5 to 7 were seropositive at baseline.

The table came from immunoSEQ multiplex PCR; TCRdb's copy has only in-frame clones and leaves some out. The sample records tens of thousands of clones, almost 90% being singletons. Remarks on this clone: Its target is not known.

After removal of 4 bases from V and 1 base from J, the junction contained 5 bases not matched to a gene. The CDR3 spans 15 residues. The germline CDR1 and CDR2 sequences are SGHTA and FQGNSA. The TCR sequence derives from an adult who received the AZD1222 COVID-19 vaccine. The chain uses TRBV7-2 and TRBJ1-2, with 8 bases matching TRBD1. The specimen was peripheral blood, collected 28 days after the second AZD1222 dose. The CDR3 DNA follows: TGTGCCAGCAGCTCTGGACAGGGCCTTAACTATGGCTACACCTTC. Translated, it gives CASSSGQGLNYGYTF.